The sequence of this T cell receptor beta chain was determined in a study of shared T cell receptors in the human thymus. The V end lost 1 base, the J end lost 8 bases, and 8 bases lay between the germline ends. Germline-derived CDR1 and CDR2 are SEHNR and FQNEAQ (reference sequence). The CDR3 totals 12 residues. In this sample, this clone turned up a few times. Generated by immunoSEQ multiplex PCR, the TCRdb table keeps only in-frame clones and is missing some. Seen here are some 660,000 clones, more than 75% observed once, and the top ten hold just under 0.0095%. This same sample was also taken into another study, of human thymus T cells. That report adds: Corrective surgery for congenital heart defects was being performed on the healthy Finnish infants who were the donors. Thymic material originated from resections removed in the course of corrective heart surgery. Thymic as well as blood repertoires seemed to favor certain V and J genes unevenly. There were highly overlapping thymic repertoires among unrelated individuals, as related research reported.

The sequencing input was thymocytes. The source of this sequence is a boy under two years old with a congenital heart defect. The gene calls are TRBV7-9 and TRBJ1-1, with D perhaps TRBD1 (5 bases). The CDR3: CASSLGQREAFF. CDR3 nucleotide sequence: TGTGCCAGCAGCTTAGGACAGAGGGAAGCTTTCTTT.